Listed below are T cell receptor beta chains from one sample, sequenced in a study of cytomegalovirus exposure and HLA in healthy donors. Clones were sequenced by immunoSEQ multiplex PCR, and TCRdb holds only the in-frame ones, with some missing. This sample carries 75,000 to 90,000 clones, roughly four fifths of them seen once, and the ten largest clones take 3.5% to 4.5%. The specimen was PBMCs. The receptor set was obtained from a man aged 40-49 years in good health and CMV-seronegative. The CDR3 runs from the conserved cysteine through the conserved F or W. The D gene is left open where the match is weak. The size entry is marked missing in some rows and otherwise reads once, few, many or a size class.

TRBV18	NA	13	TRBJ2-6	NA	TGTGCCAGCTCACCCATTGGGGCCAACGTCCTGACTTTC	CASSPIGANVLTF
TRBV30	NA	16	TRBJ2-2	NA	TGTGCCTGGAGCCCAACTAGAGCTGTACTGTCCGGGGAGCTGTTTTTT	CAWSPTRAVLSGELFF
TRBV2	NA	14	TRBJ2-1	NA	TGTGCCAGCATAGCGGAAACAGTCAACAATGAGCAGTTCTTC	CASIAETVNNEQFF
TRBV5-6	TRBD1	16	TRBJ1-6	NA	TGTGCCAGCAGCTTGGGCGGGACAGGGGTTAATTCACCCCTCCACTTT	CASSLGGTGVNSPLHF
TRBV28	NA	15	TRBJ1-2	once	TGTGCCAGCAGCTTACCGACAGTAGCTAACTATGGCTACACCTTC	CASSLPTVANYGYTF
TRBV6-5	NA	13	TRBJ1-1	NA	TGTGCCAGCAGTTACTCGAGAGACACTGAAGCTTTCTTT	CASSYSRDTEAFF
TRBV7-8	NA	14	TRBJ1-2	NA	TGTGCCAGCAGCTTAGGACAGCTTAACTATGGCTACACCTTC	CASSLGQLNYGYTF
TRBV6-1	TRBD2	15	TRBJ2-7	NA	TGTGCCAGCAGACCTAGCGGGACGTTCTCCTACGAGCAGTACTTC	CASRPSGTFSYEQYF
TRBV7-2	TRBD1	16	TRBJ1-3	once	TGTGCCAGCAGCTTAGCTGGACAGGGGTTCGGAAACACCATATATTTT	CASSLAGQGFGNTIYF
TRBV27	NA	14	TRBJ1-5	NA	TGTGCCAGCAGTTTTTCACAGAACAATCAGCCCCAGCATTTT	CASSFSQNNQPQHF
TRBV30	NA	11	TRBJ1-1	few	TGTGCCTGGAGTGTACAGGTGTGGGCTTTCTTT	CAWSVQVWAFF
TRBV6-5	NA	15	TRBJ2-5	NA	TGTGCCAGCAGTCGATTTCAGTGGGAGCAAGAGACCCAGTACTTC	CASSRFQWEQETQYF
TRBV10-3	NA	14	TRBJ1-1	NA	TGTGCCATCAGTATTACGGAGTTGAACACTGAAGCTTTCTTT	CAISITELNTEAFF
TRBV11-2	NA	15	TRBJ1-5	once	TGTGCCAGCAGCATAAACCTGGCAGGCAATCAGCCCCAGCATTTT	CASSINLAGNQPQHF
TRBV5-1	NA	14	TRBJ2-7	few	TGCGCCAGCAGCACCGTCCAGGCGCCCTACGAGCAGTACTTC	CASSTVQAPYEQYF
TRBV19	NA	14	TRBJ2-1	once	TGTGCCAGTAGTATGGGGGGGGCGGGAAATGAGCAGTTCTTC	CASSMGGAGNEQFF
TRBV11-2	NA	14	TRBJ1-1	NA	TGTGCCAGCAGCCTTGGGGCAGGGAACACTGAAGCTTTCTTT	CASSLGAGNTEAFF
TRBV11-2	TRBD1	13	TRBJ1-1	NA	TGTGCCAGCAGGGGGGACAGGAACACTGAAGCTTTCTTT	CASRGDRNTEAFF
TRBV28	TRBD2	16	TRBJ2-3	few	TGTGCCAGCAGTTCGACTAGCGGGAGGGCCACAGATACGCAGTATTTT	CASSSTSGRATDTQYF
TRBV6-1	NA	14	TRBJ1-2	NA	TGTGCCACAAACTTCGGTGGGTGGGGAGACGGCTACACCTTC	CATNFGGWGDGYTF
TRBV9	TRBD2	17	TRBJ2-1	NA	TGTGCCAGCAGCGTAGACGTAGCGGGAACCCTCTACAATGAGCAGTTCTTC	CASSVDVAGTLYNEQFF
TRBV27	TRBD2	19	TRBJ2-3	NA	TGTGCCAGCAGTTTTCAGGGGATCCCGGGAGGGCGCGGCACAGATACGCAGTATTTT	CASSFQGIPGGRGTDTQYF
TRBV7-7	NA	14	TRBJ2-2	NA	TGTGCTAGCAGCCGTAGCAAAAACACCGGGGAGCTGTTTTTT	CASSRSKNTGELFF
TRBV4-2	TRBD1	19	TRBJ2-6	once	TGTGCCAGCAGCCCCCAATCCGGGACAGGGTACACTGGGGCCAACGTCCTGACTTTC	CASSPQSGTGYTGANVLTF
TRBV7-2	NA	14	TRBJ2-7	NA	TGTGCCAGCAGCCCGTGGACTGGAGGCGGCGAGCAGTACTTC	CASSPWTGGGEQYF
TRBV19	TRBD1	15	TRBJ1-5	few	TGTGCCAGTAGCTACAGGGGAATGGGCAATCAGCCCCAGCATTTT	CASSYRGMGNQPQHF
TRBV10-3	TRBD1	16	TRBJ2-1	NA	TGTGCCATCAGTGAGAGAGGTGACAGGGAGTACAATGAGCAGTTCTTC	CAISERGDREYNEQFF
TRBV6-5	TRBD1	14	TRBJ1-5	NA	TGCGCCAGCAGTCAGGGGACAGGTTATCAGCCCCAGCATTTT	CASSQGTGYQPQHF
TRBV4-1	NA	12	TRBJ1-5	few	TGCGCCAGCAGCCAAGAAGCCGGGCCCCAGCATTTT	CASSQEAGPQHF
TRBV7-9	NA	12	TRBJ2-2	NA	TGTGCCAGCAGCTTCGGGTCCAGGGAGCTGTTTTTT	CASSFGSRELFF
TRBV30	TRBD1	17	TRBJ2-7	NA	TGTGCCTGGAGTACTCCATCGAAAAGGACAGGACCCTACGAGCAGTACTTC	CAWSTPSKRTGPYEQYF
TRBV5-6	TRBD1	15	TRBJ2-5	NA	TGTGCCAGCAGCTTTGTGGACAGGGAAAAAGAGACCCAGTACTTC	CASSFVDREKETQYF
TRBV7-8	NA	15	TRBJ2-2	NA	TGTGCCAGCAGCGCTACTCGGGATCCCACCGGGGAGCTGTTTTTT	CASSATRDPTGELFF
TRBV29-1	NA	13	TRBJ2-3	NA	TGCAGCGTTGGGGGCAGGGTGACAGATACGCAGTATTTT	CSVGGRVTDTQYF
TRBV13	NA	13	TRBJ1-2	NA	TGTGCCAGCAGCCCCTTAGCTAACTATGGCTACACCTTC	CASSPLANYGYTF